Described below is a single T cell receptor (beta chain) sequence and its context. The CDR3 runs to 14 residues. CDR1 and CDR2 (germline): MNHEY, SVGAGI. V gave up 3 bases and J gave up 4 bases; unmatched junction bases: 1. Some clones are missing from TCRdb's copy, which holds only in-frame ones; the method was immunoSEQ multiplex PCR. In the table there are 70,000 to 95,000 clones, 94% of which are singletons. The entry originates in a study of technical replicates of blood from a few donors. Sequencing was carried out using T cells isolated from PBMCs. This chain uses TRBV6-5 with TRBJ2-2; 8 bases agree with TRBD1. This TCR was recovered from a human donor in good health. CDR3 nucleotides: TGTGCCAGCAGTTATCAGGGGGCCACCGGGGAGCTGTTTTTT. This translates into CASSYQGATGELFF.